The clone carrying this TCR beta chain was observed once. These data come from a study of STAT5B mutations in CD4+ large granular lymphocyte leukemia. Germline CDR1 SGHAT, CDR2 FQNNGV. CDR3 length: 13 residues. Trimming took 8 bases from V and 1 from J, leaving 11 bases between them. Sequencing used immunoSEQ multiplex PCR; TCRdb keeps in-frame clones, though not all of them. Here the sample spans about 30,000 clones, 75% to 85% being singletons. The chain recombines TRBV11-2 with TRBJ1-1; D not resolved. The sample was CD4+ T cells from blood buffy coats. This TCR derives from a human donor in good health. CDR3 nucleotide sequence: TGTGCCAGCGTCCTCGGCCGGAACACTGAAGCTTTCTTT. Translation: CASVLGRNTEAFF.